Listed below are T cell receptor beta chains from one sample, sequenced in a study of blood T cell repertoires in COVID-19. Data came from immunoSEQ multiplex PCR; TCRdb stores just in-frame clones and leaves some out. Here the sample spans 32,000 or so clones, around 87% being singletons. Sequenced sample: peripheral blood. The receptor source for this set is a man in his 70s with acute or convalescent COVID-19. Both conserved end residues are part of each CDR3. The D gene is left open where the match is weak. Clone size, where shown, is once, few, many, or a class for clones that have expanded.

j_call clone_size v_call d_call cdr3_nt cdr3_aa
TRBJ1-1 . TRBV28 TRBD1 TGTGCCAGCAGAAAGCGACAGGGGGCGGGTACTGAAGCTTTCTTT CASRKRQGAGTEAFF
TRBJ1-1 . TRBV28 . TGTGCCAGCAGTTTAAAGGGGATCACTGAAGCTTTCTTT CASSLKGITEAFF
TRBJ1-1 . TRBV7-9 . TGTGCCAGCACCTGGGACTGGAAGGTGGCTGAAGCTTTCTTT CASTWDWKVAEAFF
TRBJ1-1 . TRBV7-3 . TGTGCCAGCAGCTTGGGGGGATCCAACACTGAAGCTTTCTTT CASSLGGSNTEAFF
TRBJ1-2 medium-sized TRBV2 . TGTGCCAGCAGGGTAGGGGTCCGCGGCTACACCTTC CASRVGVRGYTF
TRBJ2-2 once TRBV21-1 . TGTGCCAGCAGCAAAGACCCAGCGGGGCTCCTTGAACACCGGGGAGCTGTTTTT CASSKDPAGLLEHRGAVF
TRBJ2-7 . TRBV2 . TGTGCCAGCAGTGAGAGGCAGTACTACGAGCAGTACTTC CASSERQYYEQYF
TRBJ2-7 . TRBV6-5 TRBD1 TGTGCCAGCATTGTAGACAGGGCGGTAGGCGAGCAGTACTTC CASIVDRAVGEQYF
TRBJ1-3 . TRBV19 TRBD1 TGTGCCAGTAGTATGACAGGGGGAGCCTCTGGAAACACCATATATTTT CASSMTGGASGNTIYF
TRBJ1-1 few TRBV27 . TGTGCCAGCAGTACCAGGGGTAGGGCTGAAGCTTTCTTT CASSTRGRAEAFF
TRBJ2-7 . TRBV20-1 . TGCAGTGCTAGACCGGTTGACGAGCAGTACTTC CSARPVDEQYF
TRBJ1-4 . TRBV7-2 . TGTGCCAGCAGCTTATCGGGAGAAAAACTGTTTTTT CASSLSGEKLFF
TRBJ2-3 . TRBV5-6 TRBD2 TGTGCCAGCAGCTGGATGACTAGCGGGGGTTCAGATACGCAGTATTTT CASSWMTSGGSDTQYF
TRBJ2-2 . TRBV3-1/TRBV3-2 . TGTGCCAGCAGCCTCAGGGGTACCGGGGAGCTGTTTTTT CASSLRGTGELFF
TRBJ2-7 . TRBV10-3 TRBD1 TGTGCCATCAGTTCGGGACAGGACTCCCACGAGCAGTACTTC CAISSGQDSHEQYF
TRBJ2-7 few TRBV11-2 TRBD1 TGTGCCAGCAGCTTGTCGATCCCGGGACAGGGGGCCGTCGAGCAGTACTTC CASSLSIPGQGAVEQYF
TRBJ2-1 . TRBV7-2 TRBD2 TGTGCCAGCAGCCCAAGATCGAGCGGGAGTCTTAAAGAGCAGTTCTTC CASSPRSSGSLKEQFF
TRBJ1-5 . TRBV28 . TGTGCCAGCAGTACCAACACCCAGCCCCAGCATTTT CASSTNTQPQHF
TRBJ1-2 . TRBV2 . TGTGCCAGCCTATTACAGAGGAGGGGTGGCTACACCTTC CASLLQRRGGYTF
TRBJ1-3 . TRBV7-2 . TGTGCCAGCAGCTTAGCGCTGGGGGCCGGAAACACCATATATTTT CASSLALGAGNTIYF
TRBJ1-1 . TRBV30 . TGTGCCTCAGGGGAAGGCACTGAAGCTTTCTTT CASGEGTEAFF
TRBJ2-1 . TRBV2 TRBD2 TGTGCCAGCAGCCCGGGACTAGCGAACCCTCACCAGTTCTTC CASSPGLANPHQFF
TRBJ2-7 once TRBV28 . TGTGCCAGCAGACAACAGGGCTACGAGCAGTACTTC CASRQQGYEQYF
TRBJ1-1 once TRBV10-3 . TGTGCCATCAGTCGAGGGGGGGGCACTGAAGCTTTCTTT CAISRGGGTEAFF
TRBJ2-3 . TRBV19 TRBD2 TGTGCCACTTCGACTAGCGGGGGCGTTCGGGATACGCAGTATTTT CATSTSGGVRDTQYF
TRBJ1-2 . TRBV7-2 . TGTGCCAGCAGCTTACAATCGACGGGCTATGGCTACACCTTC CASSLQSTGYGYTF
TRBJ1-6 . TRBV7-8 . TGTGCCAGCAGCTTAGAGCAGGGCTTCAATTCACCCCTCCACTTT CASSLEQGFNSPLHF
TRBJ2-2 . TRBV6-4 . TGTGCCAGCAGTGACTCCCACGGGGTCGGGGAGCTGTTTTTT CASSDSHGVGELFF